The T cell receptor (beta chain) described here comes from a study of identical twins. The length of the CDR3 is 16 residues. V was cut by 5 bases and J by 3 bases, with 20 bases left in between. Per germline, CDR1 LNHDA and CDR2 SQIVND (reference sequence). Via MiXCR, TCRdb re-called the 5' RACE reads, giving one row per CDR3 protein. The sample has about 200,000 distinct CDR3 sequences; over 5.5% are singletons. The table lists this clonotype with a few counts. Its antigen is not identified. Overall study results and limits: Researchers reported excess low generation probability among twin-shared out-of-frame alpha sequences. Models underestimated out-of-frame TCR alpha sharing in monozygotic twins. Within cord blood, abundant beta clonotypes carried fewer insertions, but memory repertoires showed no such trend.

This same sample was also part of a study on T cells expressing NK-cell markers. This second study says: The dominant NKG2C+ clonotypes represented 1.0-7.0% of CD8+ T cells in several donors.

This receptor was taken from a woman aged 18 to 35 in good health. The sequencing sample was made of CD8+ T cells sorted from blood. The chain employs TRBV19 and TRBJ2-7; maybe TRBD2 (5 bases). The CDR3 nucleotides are TGTGCCAGTAGTCCGGCGGGCCCTCTACGGAGCTACGAGCAGTACTTC. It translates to CASSPAGPLRSYEQYF.